The present TCR beta chain was sequenced within a study of blood T cell repertoires in COVID-19. Sequencing used immunoSEQ multiplex PCR; TCRdb keeps in-frame clones, though not all of them. The table lists under 350,000 clones, nearly 90% of them singletons. Germline V lookup: CDR1 LNHDA, CDR2 SQIVND (reference sequence). The CDR3 spans 14 residues. V lost 1 base and J 4 bases, leaving 10 bases between the germline ends. The material sequenced was peripheral blood. This sequence originates from a woman in her 30s with COVID-19, enrolled during active disease. The J gene is TRBJ1-1, the V gene TRBV19; TRBD1 is a possible D gene (5 bases). This CDR3 reads CASSIVQGSTEAFF. The CDR3 nucleotides are TGTGCCAGTAGTATAGTCCAGGGCAGCACTGAAGCTTTCTTT.